The clone carrying this TCR beta chain was seen ten or more times. Its antigen remains unidentified. In TCRdb, the reads were re-called with MiXCR into one record per CDR3 protein. In the table there are about 210,000 distinct CDR3 sequences, about 5.9% of which are singletons. The sample belongs to a study of T cell repertoires in cytomegalovirus infection. Looking at the study overall: Indications of both CMV infection and matching HLA type were provided by public TCR beta signatures.

Broader study findings: People with CMV and the relevant HLA were identified by cumulative public TCR beta family frequency. Clonotype analysis showed dominance of the ex vivo response by HLA-C-restricted CMV-specific TCR beta clonotypes.

This CDR3 has 16 amino acids. Per germline, CDR1 SGHTA and CDR2 FQGNSA. J was trimmed by 3 bases and V by 5 bases; bases with no gene match: 5. The sequence was collected from a human donor in good health (CMV status not recorded). Some clones in this sample may be carry-over from other donors' samples. The chain couples TRBV7-2 to TRBJ2-2; TRBD1 matches 11 bases. The material sequenced was PBMCs. In nucleotides, the CDR3 is TGTGCCAGCAGCCGCGGACAGGGGGCGGACACCGGGGAGCTGTTTTTT. Translating it yields CASSRGQGADTGELFF.